What follows are 25 T cell receptor beta chains derived from one specimen sequenced in a study of T cells expressing NK-cell markers. TCRdb reanalyzed the 5' RACE reads, giving one entry per CDR3 protein sequence and no DNA. Its table lists about 260,000 distinct CDR3 sequences. The sample comprised blood T cells: a sorted CD56 or NKG2C T cell subset, CD4+ or CD8+ T cells, or bulk PBMC T cells (not recorded which). These receptor sequences come from a man between 18 and 35 years old in good health.

V usage is TRBV6-5 and J usage is TRBJ2-6; the TCRdb D gene call, TRBD1, has no DNA to confirm it. The CDR3 sequence is 19 residues long. Germline-derived CDR1 and CDR2 are MNHEY and SVGAGI. Here the CDR3 reads CASINPGQGIIPGANVLTF.

This chain uses TRBV6-2 or TRBV6-3 with TRBJ2-6. Germline V CDR1 and CDR2: MNHEY, SVGEGT. The CDR3 extends over 13 amino acids. This CDR3 is CASTLSGANVLTF.

The chain links TRBV6-1 to TRBJ2-5; TCRdb outputs TRBD1, but without DNA this stays unchecked. The germline CDR1 and CDR2 sequences are MNHNS and SASEGT. The CDR3 runs to 15 residues. CDR3 sequence: CASSLGQGERETQYF.

V is TRBV20-1 and J is TRBJ2-1; TCRdb indicates TRBD1, and absent DNA this call remains unverified. Germline lookup yields CDR1 DFQATT and CDR2 SNEGSKA (reference sequence). The CDR3 is made up of 16 amino acids. CDR3 in amino acids: CSVQFRPGQINNEQFF.

The V gene is TRBV12-3 or TRBV12-4, the J gene TRBJ2-5; TCRdb outputs TRBD2, but without DNA this stays unchecked. This CDR3 comprises 16 residues. The CDR3 is CASSVGLAGIQETQYF.

The genes are TRBV29-1 and TRBJ2-1; the TCRdb call, TRBD2, lacks DNA for checking. This CDR3 has 14 residues. Per germline, CDR1 SQVTM and CDR2 ANQGSEA. The CDR3 spells CSVEWGGRQGGQFF.

CDR3 sequence reads: CASRGWQRGETQYF. The rearrangement links TRBV12-3 or TRBV12-4 to TRBJ2-5; as DNA is missing, the TRBD2 call by TCRdb cannot be tested. CDR3 length: 14 amino acids.

CDR3 loop: CASSIIAGATFEQYF. The chain uses TRBV28 and TRBJ2-7; there is no DNA to check the TCRdb D call of TRBD2. The CDR3 has 15 amino acids. Germline V gives CDR1 MDHEN, CDR2 SYDVKM.

The chain joins TRBV6-6 to TRBJ1-1; TCRdb proposes TRBD1, but this gene call is untestable without DNA. CDR3 length: 13 residues. Per germline, CDR1 MNHNY and CDR2 SVGAGI (reference sequence). The CDR3 loop is CASSYQGGTEAFF.

The chain carries TRBV6-2 or TRBV6-3 and TRBJ2-7. Germline loops: CDR1 MNHEY, CDR2 SVGEGT. The CDR3 is made up of 14 amino acids. CDR3 region: CASSYTMAFHEQYF.

The rearrangement joins TRBV3-1 to TRBJ2-1; without DNA, the TCRdb call of TRBD2 cannot be checked. Germline CDR1 LGHDT, CDR2 YNNKEL (reference sequence). This CDR3 is built from 15 residues. CDR3 amino acids: CASSPLAGGYNEQFF.

The J gene is TRBJ2-4, the V gene TRBV20-1; with no DNA, the TCRdb D assignment of TRBD2 cannot be verified. CDR3 length equals 18 residues. Germline lookup yields CDR1 DFQATT and CDR2 SNEGSKA (reference sequence). The CDR3 sequence: CSAISPGTSGRAKNIQYF.

The chain combines TRBV15 with TRBJ2-2; no DNA is available, so the TRBD1 call from TCRdb remains unchecked. The CDR3 consists of 14 residues. Germline V gene lookup returns CDR1 LNHNV and CDR2 YYDKDF (reference sequence). The CDR3 reads CAIPDRGNTGELFF.

The rearrangement links TRBV7-8 to TRBJ2-3; the TCRdb call, TRBD1, lacks DNA for checking. There are 15 residues in the CDR3. The germline gives CDR1 SGHVS, CDR2 FQNEAQ. The CDR3 is CASSLVYGGRDTQYF.

Here the CDR3 reads CASSLPLRLAGGNEQFF. V and J are TRBV7-8 and TRBJ2-1; TCRdb returns TRBD2, unconfirmable since there is no DNA. The CDR3 is made up of 17 amino acids. Germline values: CDR1 SGHVS, CDR2 FQNEAQ.

The chain combines TRBV6-5 with TRBJ2-5; TCRdb calls TRBD1, which cannot be checked without DNA. CDR1 and CDR2 from the germline V gene are MNHEY and SVGAGI. The CDR3 covers 15 residues. The CDR3 sequence is CASSYPVGQQETQYF.

This chain links TRBV10-3 with TRBJ2-7; TCRdb picks TRBD2, but there is no DNA to check that call. Germline CDR1 ENHRY, CDR2 SYGVKD. CDR3 size: 14 residues. The CDR3 spells CAISEAGGIYEQYF.

The chain employs TRBV5-1 and TRBJ1-2; TCRdb reports TRBD1, a call that lacks DNA to check it against. CDR3 length: 15 residues. From germline, CDR1 is SGHRS and CDR2 YFSETQ. This chain's CDR3 is CASSIGHVSNYGYTF.

CDR3 protein: CASSLRQLGTEAFF. The chain has TRBV5-4 and TRBJ1-1; without DNA, the TCRdb call of TRBD1 cannot be checked. Germline CDR1 and CDR2: SGHNT and YYREEE (reference sequence). The CDR3 has 14 amino acids.

The chain joins TRBV7-2 to TRBJ1-1; TCRdb returns TRBD1, unconfirmable since there is no DNA. The CDR3 is 13 amino acids. The germline V gene has CDR1 SGHTA and CDR2 FQGNSA. The CDR3 is CASSLGGGPGAFF.

The gene calls are TRBV10-3 and TRBJ1-6; TCRdb's D gene call, TRBD1, goes unchecked for lack of DNA. Looked up from germline, CDR1 is ENHRY and CDR2 is SYGVKD. The CDR3 spans 12 residues. The CDR3 here is CAISGGVSPLHF.

The chain recombines TRBV11-2 with TRBJ2-1; TCRdb reports TRBD2, a call that lacks DNA to check it against. The CDR3 spans 13 residues. Germline V CDR1 and CDR2: SGHAT, FQNNGV. The CDR3: CASSELVGNEQFF.

The rearrangement joins TRBV7-2 to TRBJ1-1; TCRdb gives TRBD1 as the D gene, but with no DNA this cannot be confirmed. CDR3 length: 15 amino acids. In germline, CDR1 is SGHTA, CDR2 FQGNSA. CDR3 loop: CASSYVRALNTEAFF.

J is TRBJ1-5 and V is TRBV28. Germline CDR1 and CDR2: MDHEN and SYDVKM. The length of the CDR3 is 15 residues. The CDR3 loop reads CASSQNAGGGQPQHF.

The chain links TRBV12-5 to TRBJ2-1; the TCRdb D gene call, TRBD2, has no DNA to confirm it. This CDR3 region has 14 residues. The V gene's germline CDR1 is LGHNT and CDR2 FRNRAP. CDR3 protein: CASARALSYNEQFF.